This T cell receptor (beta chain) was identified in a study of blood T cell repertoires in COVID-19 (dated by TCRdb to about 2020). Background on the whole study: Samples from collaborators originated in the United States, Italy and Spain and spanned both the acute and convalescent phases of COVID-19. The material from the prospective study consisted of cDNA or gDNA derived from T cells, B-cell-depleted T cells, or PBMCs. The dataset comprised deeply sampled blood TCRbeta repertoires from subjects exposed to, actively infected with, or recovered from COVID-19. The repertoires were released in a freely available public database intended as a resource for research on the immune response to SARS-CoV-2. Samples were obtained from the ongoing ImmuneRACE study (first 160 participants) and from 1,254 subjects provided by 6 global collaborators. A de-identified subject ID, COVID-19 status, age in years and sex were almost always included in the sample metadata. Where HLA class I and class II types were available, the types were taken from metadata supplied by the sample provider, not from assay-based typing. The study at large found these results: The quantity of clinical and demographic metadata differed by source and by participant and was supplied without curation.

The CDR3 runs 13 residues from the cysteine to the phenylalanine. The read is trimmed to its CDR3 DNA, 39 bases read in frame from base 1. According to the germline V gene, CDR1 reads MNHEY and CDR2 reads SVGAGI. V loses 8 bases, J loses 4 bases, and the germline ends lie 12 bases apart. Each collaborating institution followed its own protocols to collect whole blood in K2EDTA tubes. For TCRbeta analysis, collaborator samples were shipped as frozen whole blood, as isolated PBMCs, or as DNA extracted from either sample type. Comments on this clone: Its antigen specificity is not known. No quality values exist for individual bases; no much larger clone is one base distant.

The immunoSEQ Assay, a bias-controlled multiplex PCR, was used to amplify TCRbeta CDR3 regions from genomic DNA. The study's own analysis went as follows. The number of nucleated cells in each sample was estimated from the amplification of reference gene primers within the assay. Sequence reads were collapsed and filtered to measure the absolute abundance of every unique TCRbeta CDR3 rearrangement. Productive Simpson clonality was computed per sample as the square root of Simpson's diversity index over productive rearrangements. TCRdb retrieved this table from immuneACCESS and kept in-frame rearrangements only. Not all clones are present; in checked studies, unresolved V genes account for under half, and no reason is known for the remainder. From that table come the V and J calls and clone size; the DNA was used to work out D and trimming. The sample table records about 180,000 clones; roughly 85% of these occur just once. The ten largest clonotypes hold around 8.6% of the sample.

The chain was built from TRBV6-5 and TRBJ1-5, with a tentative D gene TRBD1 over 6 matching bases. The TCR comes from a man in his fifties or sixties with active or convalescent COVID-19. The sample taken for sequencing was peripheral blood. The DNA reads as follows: TGTGCCAGCCACAGGGATCGTAATCAGCCCCAGCATTTT. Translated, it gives CASHRDRNQPQHF.